This T cell receptor beta chain was sequenced during a study of T cell responses to AZD1222 COVID-19 vaccine. Study conclusions and caveats: Clonal diversity may have been underestimated, and the donors were mostly white British, with more females than males.

Second-dose intervals near 4 or 12 weeks were combined. Worth noting for this clone: Its antigen remains unidentified.

The assay was immunoSEQ multiplex PCR, and TCRdb's table has in-frame clones only and misses some. The table includes over 100,000 clones, roughly 87% detected once. The CDR3 sequence is 17 residues long. Trimming left V 2 bases short and J 2 bases short, with 18 bases between. The germline V gene has CDR1 KGHSH and CDR2 LQKENI. V and J are TRBV18 and TRBJ1-1, with D possibly being TRBD1 (5 bases). This specimen consisted of peripheral blood, obtained 28 days after the second AZD1222 dose. This receptor was obtained from an adult who received the AZD1222 COVID-19 vaccine. CDR3 amino acids: CASSPYTPGWGNTEAFF. The CDR3 DNA follows: TGTGCCAGCTCACCATATACCCCAGGGTGGGGAAACACTGAAGCTTTCTTT.